This is a list of T cell receptor beta chains from one sample in a study of CD8 T cells in ankylosing spondylitis. MiXCR, applied by TCRdb to the 5' RACE reads, yields one record per CDR3 protein. The sample has 200,000 to 250,000 distinct CDR3 sequences, roughly a tenth seen once. The specimen sequenced was blood, either unsorted or a sorted T cell fraction (not recorded which). The receptors come from a male donor with ankylosing spondylitis or in good health (not recorded which). Each CDR3 is given with its conserved first and last residue. The D gene is left open where the match is weak. A clone size is listed for some rows: how often the clone was seen (once, few, many), or a class if it is expanded.

>TRBD1|TRBV12-3/TRBV12-4|TRBJ2-1|few
CASSFPGTGEEGLRFHEQFF
TGTGCCAGCAGTTTCCCCGGGACAGGGGAGGAGGGCCTCAGGTTCCATGAGCAGTTCTTC
>-|TRBV20-1|TRBJ1-6|many
CSARDLAWEGTLHF
TGCAGTGCTAGAGATCTGGCCTGGGAGGGGACCCTCCACTTT
>-|TRBV5-1|TRBJ1-6|few
CASSLVGDGDSPLHF
TGCGCCAGCAGCTTGGTCGGGGATGGGGATTCACCCCTCCACTTT
>-|TRBV24-1|TRBJ2-3|many
CATSDWSKSVSDTQYF
TGTGCCACCAGTGATTGGTCGAAGTCTGTCTCAGATACGCAGTATTTT
>-|TRBV20-1|TRBJ1-5|many
CSAYVANQPQHF
TGCAGTGCTTATGTGGCCAATCAGCCCCAGCATTTT
>-|TRBV7-8|TRBJ2-7|many
CASSGRSYEQYF
TGTGCCAGCAGCGGAAGGTCCTACGAGCAGTACTTC
>-|TRBV18|TRBJ2-5|many
CASSPMGSQETQYF
TGTGCCAGCTCACCGATGGGCAGCCAAGAGACCCAGTACTTC
>TRBD1|TRBV2|TRBJ1-6|many
CASRQGNNSPLHF
TGTGCCAGTAGACAGGGAAACAATTCACCCCTCCACTTT
>-|TRBV20-1|TRBJ1-6|few
CSASRTEGNPNSPLHF
TGCAGTGCTAGCCGTACGGAGGGGAATCCGAATTCACCCCTCCACTTT
>TRBD2|TRBV5-1|TRBJ2-7|many
CASARGGSADYEQYF
TGCGCCAGCGCCCGGGGGGGGAGCGCGGACTACGAGCAGTACTTC
>-|TRBV5-4|TRBJ1-2|many
CASSLGRTPANYGYTF
TGTGCCAGCAGCTTGGGCAGGACGCCGGCTAACTATGGCTACACCTTC
>-|TRBV6-5|TRBJ1-2|many
CASSYTVSYGYTF
TGTGCCAGCAGTTACACAGTTAGCTATGGCTACACCTTC
>TRBD1|TRBV12-3/TRBV12-4|TRBJ2-3|few
CASTRTRPGTGSLDTQYF
TGTGCCAGCACCAGAACGCGTCCCGGGACAGGGTCTCTGGATACGCAGTATTTT
>TRBD1|TRBV14|TRBJ1-3|-
CASSETGPGNTIYF
TGTGCCAGCAGCGAGACAGGGCCGGGAAACACCATATATTTT
>-|TRBV3-1|TRBJ2-5|many
CASSHRGEETQYF
TGTGCCAGCTCACACCGAGGTGAAGAGACCCAGTACTTC
>-|TRBV20-1|TRBJ1-2|many
CSARATGAYGYTF
TGCAGTGCTAGGGCTACCGGGGCCTATGGCTACACCTTC
>TRBD1|TRBV20-1|TRBJ2-7|many
CSASAGQVFSYEQYF
TGCAGTGCTAGCGCTGGACAGGTGTTCTCCTACGAGCAGTACTTC
>-|TRBV11-1|TRBJ2-1|many
CASTFQGLVNEQFF
TGTGCCAGCACCTTTCAGGGACTTGTCAATGAGCAGTTCTTC
>-|TRBV11-1|TRBJ2-2|many
CASSLAGQTNTGELFF
TGTGCCAGCAGCTTAGCCGGACAAACGAACACCGGGGAGCTGTTTTTT
>-|TRBV28|TRBJ1-1|few
CASTRGQLGDTEAFF
TGTGCCAGCACAAGAGGACAGTTAGGAGACACTGAAGCTTTCTTT
>-|TRBV10-3|TRBJ2-5|many
CAISDVGETQYF
TGTGCCATCAGTGACGTGGGGGAGACCCAGTACTTC
>TRBD1|TRBV20-1|TRBJ2-5|many
CSAPLPPGQGETQYF
TGCAGTGCTCCCCTTCCCCCGGGACAGGGAGAGACCCAGTACTTC
>-|TRBV5-1|TRBJ1-2|many
CASSMGGSYGYTF
TGCGCCAGCTCCATGGGGGGGAGCTATGGCTACACCTTC
>-|TRBV5-1|TRBJ1-3|-
CASSFAGTFENTIYF
TGCGCCAGCAGCTTCGCCGGGACCTTTGAAAACACCATATATTTT
>TRBD2|TRBV20-1|TRBJ2-1|many
CSADLAGVSYNEQFF
TGCAGTGCTGATCTAGCGGGGGTATCCTACAATGAGCAGTTCTTC
>-|TRBV5-1|TRBJ2-5|many
CASSLLLEETQYF
TGCGCCAGCAGCTTGTTACTTGAAGAGACCCAGTACTTC
>-|TRBV5-5|TRBJ1-5|few
CASRLELGQPQHF
TGTGCCAGCAGATTGGAGCTCGGGCAGCCCCAGCATTTT
>-|TRBV5-1|TRBJ2-2|many
CASSLDSRGTGELFF
TGCGCCAGCAGCTTGGACTCACGGGGTACCGGGGAGCTGTTTTTT
>-|TRBV19|TRBJ1-1|few
CASRETGSNTEAFF
TGTGCCAGTCGCGAGACAGGCTCTAACACTGAAGCTTTCTTT
>-|TRBV10-2|TRBJ2-3|-
CASSVQTDTQYF
TGCGCCAGCAGTGTCCAGACAGATACGCAGTATTTT
>TRBD2|TRBV12-3/TRBV12-4|TRBJ2-7|many
CASSFSSGGTYEQYF
TGTGCCAGCAGTTTCTCTAGCGGGGGGACCTACGAGCAGTACTTC
>-|TRBV24-1|TRBJ2-5|few
CATSDHPDEAETQYF
TGTGCCACCAGTGATCACCCGGACGAGGCAGAGACCCAGTACTTC
>TRBD2|TRBV20-1|TRBJ2-5|many
CSANIGGGQETQYF
TGCAGTGCTAATATCGGGGGGGGCCAAGAGACCCAGTACTTC
>-|TRBV5-6|TRBJ2-3|-
CASSLGLQFTDTQYF
TGTGCCAGCAGCTTGGGATTGCAGTTCACAGATACGCAGTATTTT
>TRBD2|TRBV24-1|TRBJ2-7|few
CATSARGLAGDYEQYF
TGTGCCACCAGTGCCCGCGGACTAGCGGGGGACTACGAGCAGTACTTC
>-|TRBV7-3|TRBJ1-3|many
CASSRDSGNTIYF
TGTGCCAGCTCTAGAGACTCTGGAAACACCATATATTTT
>TRBD2|TRBV7-2|TRBJ2-7|many
CASSSAGYYEQYF
TGTGCCAGCAGCTCAGCGGGGTACTACGAGCAGTACTTC
>TRBD2|TRBV7-8|TRBJ2-5|-
CASSLGYGTSRVGTQYF
TGTGCCAGCAGCTTAGGCTACGGGACTAGCCGGGTTGGGACCCAGTACTTC
>-|TRBV7-3|TRBJ2-3|once
CASSPDRFTDTQYF
TGTGCCAGCAGCCCCGACAGATTCACAGATACGCAGTATTTT